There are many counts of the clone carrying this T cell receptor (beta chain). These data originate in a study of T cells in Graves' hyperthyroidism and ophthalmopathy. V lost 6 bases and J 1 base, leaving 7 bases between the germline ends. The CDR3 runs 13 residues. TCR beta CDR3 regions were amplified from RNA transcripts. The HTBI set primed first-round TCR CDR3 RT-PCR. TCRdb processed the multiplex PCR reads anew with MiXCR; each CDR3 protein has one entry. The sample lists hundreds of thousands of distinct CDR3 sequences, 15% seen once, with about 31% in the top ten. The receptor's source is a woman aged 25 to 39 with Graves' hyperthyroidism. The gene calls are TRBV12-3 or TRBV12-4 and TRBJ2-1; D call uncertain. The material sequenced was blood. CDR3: CASRVRSYNEQFF. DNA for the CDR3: TGTGCCAGCAGGGTACGGTCCTACAATGAGCAGTTCTTC.